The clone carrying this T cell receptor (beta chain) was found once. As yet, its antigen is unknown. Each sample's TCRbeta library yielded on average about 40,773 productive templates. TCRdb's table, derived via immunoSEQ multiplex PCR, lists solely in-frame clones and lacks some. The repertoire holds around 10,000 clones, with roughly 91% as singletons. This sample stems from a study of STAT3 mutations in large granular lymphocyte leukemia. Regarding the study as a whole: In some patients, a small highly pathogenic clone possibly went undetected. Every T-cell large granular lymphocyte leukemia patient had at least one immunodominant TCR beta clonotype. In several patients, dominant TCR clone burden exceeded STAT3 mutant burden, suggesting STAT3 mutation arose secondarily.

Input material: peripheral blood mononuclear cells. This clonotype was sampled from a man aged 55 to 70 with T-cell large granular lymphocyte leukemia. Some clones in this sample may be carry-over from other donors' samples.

Here the CDR3 DNA reads TGTGCCAGCAGGGAGGGGACTAGCACAGATACGCAGTATTTT. Translation: CASREGTSTDTQYF. The rearrangement uses TRBV28 and TRBJ2-3; D is possibly TRBD2 (6 bases). V lost 6 bases to trimming and J lost 0 bases, with 10 bases between them. Germline CDR1 is MDHEN and CDR2 is SYDVKM. The CDR3 runs 14 residues.